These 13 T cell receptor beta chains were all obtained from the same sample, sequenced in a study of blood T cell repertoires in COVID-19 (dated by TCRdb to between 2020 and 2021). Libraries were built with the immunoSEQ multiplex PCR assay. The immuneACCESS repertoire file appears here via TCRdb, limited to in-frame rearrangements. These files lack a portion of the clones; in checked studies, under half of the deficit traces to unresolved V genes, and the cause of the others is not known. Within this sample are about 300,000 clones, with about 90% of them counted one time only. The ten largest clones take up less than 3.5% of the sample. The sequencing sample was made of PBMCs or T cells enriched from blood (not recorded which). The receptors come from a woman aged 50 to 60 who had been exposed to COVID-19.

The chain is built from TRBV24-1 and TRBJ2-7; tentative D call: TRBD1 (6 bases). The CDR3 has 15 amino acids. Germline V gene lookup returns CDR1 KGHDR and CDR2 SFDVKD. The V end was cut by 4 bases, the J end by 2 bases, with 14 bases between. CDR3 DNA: TGTGCCACCAGTGAAGACAGGCGCGGCACCTACGAGCAGTACTTC. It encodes CATSEDRRGTYEQYF.

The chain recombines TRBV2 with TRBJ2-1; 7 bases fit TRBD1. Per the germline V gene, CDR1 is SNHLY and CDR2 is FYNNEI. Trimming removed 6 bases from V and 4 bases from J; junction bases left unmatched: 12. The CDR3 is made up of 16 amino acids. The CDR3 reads CASRETRGPPYNEQFF. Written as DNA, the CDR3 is TGTGCCAGCAGAGAGACGAGGGGGCCGCCTTACAATGAGCAGTTCTTC.

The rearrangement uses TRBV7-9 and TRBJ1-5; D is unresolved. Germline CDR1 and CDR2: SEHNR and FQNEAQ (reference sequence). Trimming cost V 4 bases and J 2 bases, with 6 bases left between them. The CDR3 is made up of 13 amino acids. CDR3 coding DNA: TGTGCCAGCAGCTCCAATGGCAATCAGCCCCAGCATTTT. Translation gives CASSSNGNQPQHF.

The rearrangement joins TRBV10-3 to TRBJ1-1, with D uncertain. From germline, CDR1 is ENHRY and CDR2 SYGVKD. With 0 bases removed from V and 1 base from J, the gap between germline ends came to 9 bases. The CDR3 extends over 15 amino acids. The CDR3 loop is CAISESNTANTEAFF. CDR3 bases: TGTGCCATCAGTGAGTCCAATACAGCGAACACTGAAGCTTTCTTT.

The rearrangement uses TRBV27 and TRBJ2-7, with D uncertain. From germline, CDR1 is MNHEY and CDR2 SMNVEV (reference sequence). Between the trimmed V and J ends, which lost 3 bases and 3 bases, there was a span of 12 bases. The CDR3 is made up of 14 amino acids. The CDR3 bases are TGTGCCAGCAGTTTGTACACGAACTACTACGAGCAGTACTTC. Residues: CASSLYTNYYEQYF.

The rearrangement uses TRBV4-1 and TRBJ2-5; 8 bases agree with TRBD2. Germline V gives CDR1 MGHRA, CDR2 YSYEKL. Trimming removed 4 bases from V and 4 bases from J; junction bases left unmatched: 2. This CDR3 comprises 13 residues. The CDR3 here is CASSRTSGETQYF. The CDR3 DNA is TGCGCCAGCAGCCGAACTAGCGGAGAGACCCAGTACTTC.

DNA for the CDR3: TGTGCCAGCAGCCAGGACAGAAACCAGCCCCAGCATTTT. Residues: CASSQDRNQPQHF. The chain couples TRBV5-6 to TRBJ1-5; perhaps TRBD1 as D (6 bases). V was clipped by 4 bases and J by 7 bases, with 12 bases between them. Germline CDR1 reads SGHDT; CDR2 reads YYEEEE. The CDR3 spans 13 residues.

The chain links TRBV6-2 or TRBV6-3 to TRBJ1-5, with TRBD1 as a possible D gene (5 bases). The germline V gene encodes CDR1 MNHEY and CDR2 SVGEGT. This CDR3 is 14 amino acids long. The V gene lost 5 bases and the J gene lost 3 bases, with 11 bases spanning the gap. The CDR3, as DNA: TGTGCCAGCAGTCTTGACAGAATCAATCAGCCCCAGCATTTT. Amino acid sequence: CASSLDRINQPQHF.

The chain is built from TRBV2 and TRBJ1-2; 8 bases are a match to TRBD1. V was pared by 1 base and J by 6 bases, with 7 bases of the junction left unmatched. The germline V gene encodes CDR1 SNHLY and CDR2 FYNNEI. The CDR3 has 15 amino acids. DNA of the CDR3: TGTGCCAGCAGTGAAGGCTGGTGGACAGGGAATGGCTACACCTTC. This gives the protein CASSEGWWTGNGYTF.

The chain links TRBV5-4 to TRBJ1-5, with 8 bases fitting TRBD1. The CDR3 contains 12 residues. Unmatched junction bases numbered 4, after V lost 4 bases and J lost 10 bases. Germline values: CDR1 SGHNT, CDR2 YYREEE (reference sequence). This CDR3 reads CASSVDRGPQHF. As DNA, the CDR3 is TGTGCCAGCAGCGTTGACAGGGGCCCCCAGCATTTT.

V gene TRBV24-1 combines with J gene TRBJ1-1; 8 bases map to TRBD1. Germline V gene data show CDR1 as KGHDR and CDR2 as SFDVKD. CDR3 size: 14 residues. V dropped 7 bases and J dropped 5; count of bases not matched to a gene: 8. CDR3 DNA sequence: TGTGCCACCAGAGGAACAGGGGGGAGGACTGAAGCTTTCTTT. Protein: CATRGTGGRTEAFF.

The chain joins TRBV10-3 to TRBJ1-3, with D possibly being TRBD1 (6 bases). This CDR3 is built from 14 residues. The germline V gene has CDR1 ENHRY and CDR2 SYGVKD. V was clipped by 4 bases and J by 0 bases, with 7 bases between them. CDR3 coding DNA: TGTGCCATCAGTGTACAGGGCTCTGGAAACACCATATATTTT. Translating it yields CAISVQGSGNTIYF.

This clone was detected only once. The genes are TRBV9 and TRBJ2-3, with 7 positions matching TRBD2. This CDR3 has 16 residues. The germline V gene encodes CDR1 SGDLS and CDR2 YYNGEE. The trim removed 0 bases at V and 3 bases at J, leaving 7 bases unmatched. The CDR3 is CASSVGRGSGTDTQYF. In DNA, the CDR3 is TGTGCCAGCAGCGTAGGTAGGGGTAGCGGGACAGATACGCAGTATTTT.